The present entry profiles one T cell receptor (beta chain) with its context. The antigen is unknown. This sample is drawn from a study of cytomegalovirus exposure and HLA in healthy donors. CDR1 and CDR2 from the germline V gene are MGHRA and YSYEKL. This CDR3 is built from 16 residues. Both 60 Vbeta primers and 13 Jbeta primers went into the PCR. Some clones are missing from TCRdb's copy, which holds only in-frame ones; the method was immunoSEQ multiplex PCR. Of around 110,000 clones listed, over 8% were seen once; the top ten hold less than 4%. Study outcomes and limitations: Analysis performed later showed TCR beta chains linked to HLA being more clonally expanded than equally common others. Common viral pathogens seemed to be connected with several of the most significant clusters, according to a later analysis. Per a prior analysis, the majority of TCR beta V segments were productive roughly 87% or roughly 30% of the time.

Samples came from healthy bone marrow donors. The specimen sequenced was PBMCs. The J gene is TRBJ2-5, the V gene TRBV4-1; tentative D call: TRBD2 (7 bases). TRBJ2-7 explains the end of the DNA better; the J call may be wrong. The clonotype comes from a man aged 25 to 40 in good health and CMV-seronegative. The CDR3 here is CASSQERGGGSYEQYF. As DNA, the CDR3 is TGCGCCAGCAGCCAAGAAAGGGGGGGCGGCTCCTACGAGCAGTACTTC.